This TCR beta chain appears in the sequencing data of a study of tumor-infiltrating lymphocytes in localized non-small cell lung cancer. Study summary: Some samples were collected after neoadjuvant chemotherapy; smokers, never-smokers and several histologies were included.

Method: immunoSEQ multiplex PCR; TCRdb's copy keeps in-frame clones and lacks some. Among under 25,000 clones listed, approximately 64% were seen once. V gave up 5 bases and J gave up 1 base, with 17 bases separating them. CDR1 and CDR2 (germline): MDHEN, SYDVKM. The CDR3 contains 16 residues. About this clone: Antigen unknown.

Study-wide points: Different pieces of the same tissue were used for each assay. Compared with uninvolved lung, tumors showed higher T cell infiltration by TCRbeta sequencing.

Sequences were obtained from lung tumor tissue. The receptor comes from a human donor with non-small cell lung cancer. J is TRBJ1-2 and V is TRBV28, with D possibly being TRBD1 (5 bases). CDR3 DNA sequence: TGTGCCAGCAGTGTCCTCGACGTCAGGGTTAACTATGGCTACACCTTC. Translated: CASSVLDVRVNYGYTF.